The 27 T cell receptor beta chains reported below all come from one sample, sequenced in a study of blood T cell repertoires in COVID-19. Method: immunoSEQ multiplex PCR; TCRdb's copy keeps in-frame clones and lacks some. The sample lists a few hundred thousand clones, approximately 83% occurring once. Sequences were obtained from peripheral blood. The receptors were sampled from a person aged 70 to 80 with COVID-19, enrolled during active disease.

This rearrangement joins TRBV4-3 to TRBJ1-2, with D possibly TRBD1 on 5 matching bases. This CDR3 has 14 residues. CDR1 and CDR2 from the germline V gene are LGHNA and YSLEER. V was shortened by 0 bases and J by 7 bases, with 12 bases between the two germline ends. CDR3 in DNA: TGCGCCAGCAGCCAAGATCTGACAGTTCCTGGCTACACCTTC. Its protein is CASSQDLTVPGYTF.

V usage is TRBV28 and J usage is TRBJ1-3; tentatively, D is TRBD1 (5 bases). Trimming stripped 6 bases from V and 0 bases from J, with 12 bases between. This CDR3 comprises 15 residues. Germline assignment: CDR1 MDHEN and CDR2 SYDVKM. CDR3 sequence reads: CASSDDSISGNTIYF. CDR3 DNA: TGTGCCAGCAGCGATGACAGCATCTCTGGAAACACCATATATTTT.

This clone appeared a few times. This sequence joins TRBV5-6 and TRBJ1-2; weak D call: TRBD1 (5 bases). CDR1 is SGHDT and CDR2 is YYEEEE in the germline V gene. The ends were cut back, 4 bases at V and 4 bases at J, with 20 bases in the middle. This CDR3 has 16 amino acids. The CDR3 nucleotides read TGTGCCAGCAGCCCATCAAACAGGTTTAGGAGCTATGGCTACACCTTC. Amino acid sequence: CASSPSNRFRSYGYTF. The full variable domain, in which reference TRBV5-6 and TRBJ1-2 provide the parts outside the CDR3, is DAGVTQSPTHLIKTRGQQVTLRCSPKSGHDTVSWYQQALGQGPQFIFQYYEEEERQRGNFPDRFSGHQFPNYSSELNVNALLLGDSALYLCASSPSNRFRSYGYTFGSGTRLTVV.

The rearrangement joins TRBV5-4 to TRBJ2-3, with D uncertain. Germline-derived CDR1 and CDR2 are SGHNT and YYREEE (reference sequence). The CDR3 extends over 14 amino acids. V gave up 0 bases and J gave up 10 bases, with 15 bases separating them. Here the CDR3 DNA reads TGTGCCAGCAGCTTGGAGAAGTCCCTGGTAGCGCAGTATTTT. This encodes CASSLEKSLVAQYF.

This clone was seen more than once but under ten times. The CDR3: CASSIGGVSPLHF. CDR3 nucleotide sequence: TGTGCCAGCAGCATCGGGGGGGTATCACCCCTCCACTTT. The chain has TRBV7-6 and TRBJ1-6; D may be TRBD1 (5 bases). The CDR3 length is 13 residues. V lost 5 bases, J lost 10 bases, and 12 bases lay in between. CDR1 SGHVS and CDR2 FNYEAQ come from the germline V gene.

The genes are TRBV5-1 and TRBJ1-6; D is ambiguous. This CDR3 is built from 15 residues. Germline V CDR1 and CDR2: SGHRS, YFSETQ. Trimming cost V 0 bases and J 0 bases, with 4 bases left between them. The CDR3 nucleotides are TGCGCCAGCAGCTTGGACATCTCCTATAATTCACCCCTCCACTTT. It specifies CASSLDISYNSPLHF.

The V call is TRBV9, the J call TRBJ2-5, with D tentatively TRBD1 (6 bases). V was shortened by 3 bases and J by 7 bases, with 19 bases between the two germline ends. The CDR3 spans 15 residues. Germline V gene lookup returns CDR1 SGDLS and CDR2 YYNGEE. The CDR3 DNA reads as TGTGCCAGCAGCGAGACCCCGACAGGCTCTGCGACCCAGTACTTC. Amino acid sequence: CASSETPTGSATQYF.

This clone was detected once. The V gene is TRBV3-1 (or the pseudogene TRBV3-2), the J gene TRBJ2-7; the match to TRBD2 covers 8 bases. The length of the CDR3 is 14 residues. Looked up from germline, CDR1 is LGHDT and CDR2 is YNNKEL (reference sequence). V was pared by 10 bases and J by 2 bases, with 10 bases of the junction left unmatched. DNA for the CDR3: TGTGCCACTCCACGCAAGCGGGAGACCTACGAGCAGTACTTC. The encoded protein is CATPRKRETYEQYF.

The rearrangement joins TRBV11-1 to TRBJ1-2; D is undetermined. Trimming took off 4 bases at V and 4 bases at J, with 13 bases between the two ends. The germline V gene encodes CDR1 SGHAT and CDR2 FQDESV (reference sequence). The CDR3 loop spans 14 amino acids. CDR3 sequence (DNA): TGTGCCAGCAGCTCCTCTCCAGGTTCCTATGGCTACACCTTC. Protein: CASSSSPGSYGYTF.

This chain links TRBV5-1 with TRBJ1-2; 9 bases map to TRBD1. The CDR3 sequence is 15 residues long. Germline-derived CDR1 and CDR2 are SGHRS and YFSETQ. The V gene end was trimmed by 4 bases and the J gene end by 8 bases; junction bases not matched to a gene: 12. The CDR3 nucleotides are TGCGCCAGCAGCGGGCCAACAGGGGGCGCGGAAGGCTACACCTTC. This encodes CASSGPTGGAEGYTF. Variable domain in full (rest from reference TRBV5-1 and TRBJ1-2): KAGVTQTPRYLIKTRGQQVTLSCSPISGHRSVSWYQQTPGQGLQFLFEYFSETQRNKGNFPGRFSGRQFSNSRSEMNVSTLELGDSALYLCASSGPTGGAEGYTFGSGTRLTVV.

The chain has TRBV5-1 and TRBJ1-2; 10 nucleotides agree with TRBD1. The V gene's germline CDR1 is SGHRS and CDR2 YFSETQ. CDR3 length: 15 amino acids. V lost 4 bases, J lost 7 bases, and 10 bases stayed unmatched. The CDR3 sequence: CASSERTGGSSGYTF. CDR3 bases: TGCGCCAGCAGCGAACGGACAGGGGGATCTAGTGGCTACACCTTC.

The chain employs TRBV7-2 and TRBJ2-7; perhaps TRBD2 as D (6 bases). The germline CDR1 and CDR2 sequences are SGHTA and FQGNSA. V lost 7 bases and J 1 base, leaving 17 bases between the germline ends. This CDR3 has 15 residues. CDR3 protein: CASNNAGLLSYEQYF. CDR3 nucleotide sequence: TGTGCCAGCAACAATGCGGGACTTTTATCCTACGAGCAGTACTTC.

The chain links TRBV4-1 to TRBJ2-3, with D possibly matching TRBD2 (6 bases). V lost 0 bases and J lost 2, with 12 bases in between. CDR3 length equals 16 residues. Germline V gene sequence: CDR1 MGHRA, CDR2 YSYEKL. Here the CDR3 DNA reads TGCGCCAGCAGCCAAGAGGTGTGGGAGGCCACAGATACGCAGTATTTT. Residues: CASSQEVWEATDTQYF.

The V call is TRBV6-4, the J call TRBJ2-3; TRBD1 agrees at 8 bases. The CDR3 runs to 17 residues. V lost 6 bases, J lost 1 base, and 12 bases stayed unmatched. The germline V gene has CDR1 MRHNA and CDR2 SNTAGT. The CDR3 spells CASSESSPGQGTDTQYF. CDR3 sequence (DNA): TGTGCCAGCAGCGAGTCAAGTCCGGGACAGGGCACAGATACGCAGTATTTT.

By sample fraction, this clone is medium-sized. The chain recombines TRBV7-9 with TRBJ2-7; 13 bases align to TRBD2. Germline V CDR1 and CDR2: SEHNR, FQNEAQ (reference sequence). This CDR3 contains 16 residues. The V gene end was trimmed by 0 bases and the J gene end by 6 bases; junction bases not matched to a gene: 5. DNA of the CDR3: TGTGCCAGCAGCTTAGCGAAGGGACTAGCGGGAATCGAGCAGTACTTC. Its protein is CASSLAKGLAGIEQYF.

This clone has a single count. The CDR3 DNA sequence: TGCGCCAGCAGCCAAGCGGACAGGGAATACGAGCAGTACTTC. Its translation: CASSQADREYEQYF. The genes are TRBV4-3 and TRBJ2-7, with 8 bases aligning to TRBD1. Germline values: CDR1 LGHNA, CDR2 YSLEER. Trimming removed 1 base from V and 4 bases from J; junction bases left unmatched: 3. CDR3 size: 14 residues.

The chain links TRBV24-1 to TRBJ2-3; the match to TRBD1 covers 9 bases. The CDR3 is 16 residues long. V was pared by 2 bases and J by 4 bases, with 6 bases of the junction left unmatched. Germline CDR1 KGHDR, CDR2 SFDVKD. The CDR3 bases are TGTGCCACCAGTGATTCGCGACAGGGGGGCCCAGATACGCAGTATTTT. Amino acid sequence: CATSDSRQGGPDTQYF.

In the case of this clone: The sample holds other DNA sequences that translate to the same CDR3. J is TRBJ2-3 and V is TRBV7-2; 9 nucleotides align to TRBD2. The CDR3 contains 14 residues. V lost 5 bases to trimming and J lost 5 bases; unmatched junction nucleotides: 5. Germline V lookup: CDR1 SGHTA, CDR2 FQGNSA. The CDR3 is CASSPGLAVDTQYF. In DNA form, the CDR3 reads TGTGCCAGCAGCCCGGGACTAGCCGTAGATACGCAGTATTTT. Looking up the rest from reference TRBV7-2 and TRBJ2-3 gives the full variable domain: GAGVSQSPSNKVTEKGKDVELRCDPISGHTALYWYRQSLGQGLEFLIYFQGNSAPDKSGLPSDRFSAERTGGSVSTLTIQRTQQEDSAVYLCASSPGLAVDTQYFGPGTRLTVL.

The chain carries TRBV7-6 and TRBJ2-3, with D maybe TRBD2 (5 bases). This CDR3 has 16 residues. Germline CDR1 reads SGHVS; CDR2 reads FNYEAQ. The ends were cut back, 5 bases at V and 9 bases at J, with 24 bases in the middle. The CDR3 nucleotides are TGTGCCAGCAGCAACTCTCCCCCCCCACTAGACCCCACGCAGTATTTT. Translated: CASSNSPPPLDPTQYF. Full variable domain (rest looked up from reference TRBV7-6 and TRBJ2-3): GAGVSQSPRYKVTKRGQDVALRCDPISGHVSLYWYRQALGQGPEFLTYFNYEAQQDKSGLPNDRFSAERPEGSISTLTIQRTEQRDSAMYRCASSNSPPPLDPTQYFGPGTRLTVL.

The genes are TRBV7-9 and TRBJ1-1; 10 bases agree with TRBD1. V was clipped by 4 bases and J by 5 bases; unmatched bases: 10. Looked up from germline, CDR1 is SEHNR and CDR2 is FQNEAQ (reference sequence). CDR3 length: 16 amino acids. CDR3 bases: TGTGCCAGCAGCTCAGGAGGGACAGGGGTAGAAACTGAAGCTTTCTTT. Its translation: CASSSGGTGVETEAFF.

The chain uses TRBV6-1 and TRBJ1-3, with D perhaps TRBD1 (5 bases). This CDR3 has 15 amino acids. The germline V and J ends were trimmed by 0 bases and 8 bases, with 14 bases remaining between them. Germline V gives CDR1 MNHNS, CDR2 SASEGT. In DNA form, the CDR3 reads TGTGCCAGCAGTGAAGCTTTCTCAGGGTCGCACACCATATATTTT. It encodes CASSEAFSGSHTIYF.

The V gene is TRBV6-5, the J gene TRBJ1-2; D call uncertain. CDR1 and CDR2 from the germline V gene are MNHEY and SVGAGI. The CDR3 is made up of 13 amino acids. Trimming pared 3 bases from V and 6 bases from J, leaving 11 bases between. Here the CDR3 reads CASSYSASNGYTF. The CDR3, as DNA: TGTGCCAGCAGTTATAGCGCCTCGAATGGCTACACCTTC.

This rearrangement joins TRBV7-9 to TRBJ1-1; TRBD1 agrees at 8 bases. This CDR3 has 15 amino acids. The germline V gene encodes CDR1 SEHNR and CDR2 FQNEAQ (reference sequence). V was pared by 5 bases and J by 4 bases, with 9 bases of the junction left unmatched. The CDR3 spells CASSPPDRAGTEAFF. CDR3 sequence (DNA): TGTGCCAGCAGCCCACCGGACAGGGCGGGCACTGAAGCTTTCTTT.

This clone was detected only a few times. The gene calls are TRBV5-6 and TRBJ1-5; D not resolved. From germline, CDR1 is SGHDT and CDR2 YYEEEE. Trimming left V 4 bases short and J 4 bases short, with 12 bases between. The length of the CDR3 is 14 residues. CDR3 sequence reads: CASSAGRGNQPQHF. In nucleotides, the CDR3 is TGTGCCAGCAGCGCCGGCCGGGGAAATCAGCCCCAGCATTTT.

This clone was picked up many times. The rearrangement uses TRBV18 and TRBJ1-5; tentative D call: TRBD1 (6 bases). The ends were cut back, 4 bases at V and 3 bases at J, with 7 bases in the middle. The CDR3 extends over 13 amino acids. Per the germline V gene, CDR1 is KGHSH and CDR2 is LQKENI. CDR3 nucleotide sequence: TGTGCCAGCTCACGGGACATCAATCAGCCCCAGCATTTT. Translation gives CASSRDINQPQHF.

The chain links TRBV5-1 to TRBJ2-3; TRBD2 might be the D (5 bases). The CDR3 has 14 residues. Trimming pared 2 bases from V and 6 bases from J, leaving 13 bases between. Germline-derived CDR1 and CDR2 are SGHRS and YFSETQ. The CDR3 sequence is CASSFTRAFDTQYF. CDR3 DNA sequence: TGCGCCAGCAGCTTTACTAGGGCGTTCGATACGCAGTATTTT.

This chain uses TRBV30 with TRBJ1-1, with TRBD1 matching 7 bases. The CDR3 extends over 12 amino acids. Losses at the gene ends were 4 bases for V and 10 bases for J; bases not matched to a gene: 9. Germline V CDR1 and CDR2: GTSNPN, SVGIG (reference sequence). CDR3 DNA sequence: TGTGCCTGGAACCCCATTGGACAGGTAGCTTTCTTT. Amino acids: CAWNPIGQVAFF.